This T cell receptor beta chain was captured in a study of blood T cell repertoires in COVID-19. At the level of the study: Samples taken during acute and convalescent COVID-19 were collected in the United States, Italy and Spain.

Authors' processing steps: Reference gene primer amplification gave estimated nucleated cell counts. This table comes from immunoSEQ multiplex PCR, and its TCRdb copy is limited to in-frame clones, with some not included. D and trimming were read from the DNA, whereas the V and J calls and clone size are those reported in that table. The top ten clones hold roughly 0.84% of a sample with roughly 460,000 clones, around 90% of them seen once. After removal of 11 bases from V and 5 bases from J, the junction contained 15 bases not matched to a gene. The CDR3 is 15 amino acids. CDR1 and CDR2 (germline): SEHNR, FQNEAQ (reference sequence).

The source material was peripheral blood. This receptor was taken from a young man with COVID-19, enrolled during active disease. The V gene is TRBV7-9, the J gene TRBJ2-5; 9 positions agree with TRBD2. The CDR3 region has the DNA TGTGCCCTCAGTTGGGCGGGAGGGGGTGATGAGACCCAGTACTTC. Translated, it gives CALSWAGGGDETQYF.